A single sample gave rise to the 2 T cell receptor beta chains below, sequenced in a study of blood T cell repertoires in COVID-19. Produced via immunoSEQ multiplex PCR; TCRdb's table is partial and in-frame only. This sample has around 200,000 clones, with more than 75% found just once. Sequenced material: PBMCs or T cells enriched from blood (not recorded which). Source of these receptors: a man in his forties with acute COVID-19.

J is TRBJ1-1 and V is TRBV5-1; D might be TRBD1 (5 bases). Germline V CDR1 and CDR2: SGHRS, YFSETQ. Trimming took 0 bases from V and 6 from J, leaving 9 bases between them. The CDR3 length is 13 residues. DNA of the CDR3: TGCGCCAGCAGCTTGGGATGGGGGGCTGAAGCTTTCTTT. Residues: CASSLGWGAEAFF. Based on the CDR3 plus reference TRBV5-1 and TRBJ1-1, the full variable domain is KAGVTQTPRYLIKTRGQQVTLSCSPISGHRSVSWYQQTPGQGLQFLFEYFSETQRNKGNFPGRFSGRQFSNSRSEMNVSTLELGDSALYLCASSLGWGAEAFFGQGTRLTVV.

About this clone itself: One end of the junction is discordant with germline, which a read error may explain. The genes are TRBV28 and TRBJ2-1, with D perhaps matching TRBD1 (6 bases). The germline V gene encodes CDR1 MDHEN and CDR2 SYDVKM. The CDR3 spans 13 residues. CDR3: CAGSQNRASEQFF. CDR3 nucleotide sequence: TGTGCCGGCAGTCAAAACAGGGCGAGTGAGCAGTTCTTC.